These 13 T cell receptor beta chains were sequenced from one sample in a study of a mutant IDH1 vaccine in newly diagnosed glioma. Measured with immunoSEQ multiplex PCR; TCRdb has only the in-frame clones, and not every one. The repertoire holds about 45,000 clones, with 92% as singletons. Documented time point: week 35, safety follow-up. What each vaccine dose contained was 300 ug of mutant IDH1 20-mer peptide, accompanied by topical imiquimod. Their antigen targets remain unknown. This material consisted of PBMCs, taken from a glioma patient whose treatment included an IDH1 peptide vaccine. The receptors here all came from a man between 45 and 60 years old with glioma.

The chain is built from TRBV5-1 and TRBJ2-7, with D unresolved. CDR1 is SGHRS, CDR2 YFSETQ, per germline. The CDR3 runs 13 residues. Trimming cost V 1 base and J 4 bases, with 9 bases left between them. CDR3 residues: CASSLLSKYEQYF. Written as DNA, the CDR3 is TGCGCCAGCAGCTTGTTGTCCAAATACGAGCAGTACTTC.

The chain links TRBV5-6 to TRBJ1-5; D perhaps matches TRBD1 (6 bases). The CDR3 has 15 residues. Germline CDR1 SGHDT, CDR2 YYEEEE. The V gene lost 1 base and the J gene lost 7 bases, with 15 bases spanning the gap. CDR3: CASSLWGGAGQPQHF. CDR3 nucleotides: TGTGCCAGCAGCTTGTGGGGGGGCGCAGGGCAGCCCCAGCATTTT. The whole variable domain, filled in from reference TRBV5-6 and TRBJ1-5, reads DAGVTQSPTHLIKTRGQQVTLRCSPKSGHDTVSWYQQALGQGPQFIFQYYEEEERQRGNFPDRFSGHQFPNYSSELNVNALLLGDSALYLCASSLWGGAGQPQHFGDGTRLSIL.

This rearrangement joins TRBV7-2 to TRBJ2-5; D is unresolved. With 1 base removed from V and 6 bases from J, the gap between germline ends came to 12 bases. CDR1 is SGHTA, CDR2 FQGNSA, per germline. The CDR3 runs to 14 residues. DNA of the CDR3: TGTGCCAGCAGCTTAGGTGCGGTTCAAAAGACCCAGTACTTC. Residues: CASSLGAVQKTQYF. Based on the CDR3 plus reference TRBV7-2 and TRBJ2-5, the full variable domain is GAGVSQSPSNKVTEKGKDVELRCDPISGHTALYWYRQSLGQGLEFLIYFQGNSAPDKSGLPSDRFSAERTGGSVSTLTIQRTQQEDSAVYLCASSLGAVQKTQYFGPGTRLLVL.

The chain links TRBV15 to TRBJ1-1, with unresolved D. CDR3 length: 14 residues. Trimming took 2 bases from V and 5 from J, leaving 12 bases between them. Germline V gives CDR1 LNHNV, CDR2 YYDKDF (reference sequence). The CDR3 here is CATSRHGRLTEAFF. CDR3 DNA sequence: TGTGCCACCAGCAGACATGGCCGACTAACTGAAGCTTTCTTT. Drawing the rest from reference TRBV15 and TRBJ1-1, the complete variable domain is DAMVIQNPRYQVTQFGKPVTLSCSQTLNHNVMYWYQQKSSQAPKLLFHYYDKDFNNEADTPDNFQSRRPNTSFCFLDIRSPGLGDTAMYLCATSRHGRLTEAFFGQGTRLTVV.

The chain recombines TRBV28 with TRBJ2-7; D perhaps matches TRBD1 (6 bases). This CDR3 has 12 residues. V shed 5 bases and J shed 5 bases, with 10 bases lying between them. Germline V CDR1 and CDR2: MDHEN, SYDVKM. Here the CDR3 reads CASSNRQDEQYF. As DNA, the CDR3 is TGTGCCAGCAGTAACCGACAGGACGAGCAGTACTTC.

The sample holds one count of this clone. CDR3 sequence reads: CASTADNEQFF. CDR3 DNA: TGTGCCAGCACGGCGGACAATGAGCAGTTCTTC. The rearrangement joins TRBV7-9 to TRBJ2-1; D is ambiguous. Trimming removed 7 bases at V and 5 bases at J, with 6 bases between. There are 11 residues in the CDR3. CDR1 is SEHNR and CDR2 is FQNEAQ in the germline V gene (reference sequence).

The V gene is TRBV6-5, the J gene TRBJ2-1; D unresolved. This CDR3 spans 11 amino acids. Trimming took off 5 bases at V and 7 bases at J, with 6 bases between the two ends. Germline lookup yields CDR1 MNHEY and CDR2 SVGAGI. The CDR3 bases are TGTGCCAGCAGTGCTATGAATGAGCAGTTCTTC. It specifies CASSAMNEQFF.

The gene calls are TRBV19 and TRBJ2-7; 9 bases align to TRBD1. The CDR3 has 15 amino acids. J lost 4 bases, V lost 4 bases, and 8 bases had no gene match. From germline, CDR1 is LNHDA and CDR2 SQIVND (reference sequence). CDR3 region: CASSKRTGDVYEQYF. The CDR3 DNA sequence: TGTGCCAGTAGTAAAAGGACAGGGGATGTGTACGAGCAGTACTTC.

The chain carries TRBV5-6 and TRBJ2-7; D is unresolved. Germline CDR1 is SGHDT and CDR2 is YYEEEE. CDR3 length: 14 residues. V shed 0 bases and J shed 4 bases, with 11 bases lying between them. Written as DNA, the CDR3 is TGTGCCAGCAGCTTGGAGCCGGCACTATACGAGCAGTACTTC. Protein sequence: CASSLEPALYEQYF.

V and J are TRBV5-1 and TRBJ1-3, with D maybe TRBD1 (5 bases). This CDR3 region has 16 residues. The germline V gene encodes CDR1 SGHRS and CDR2 YFSETQ. Trimming stripped 0 bases from V and 0 bases from J, with 10 bases between. CDR3 DNA: TGCGCCAGCAGCTTGGCCCAGGGATTCTCTGGAAACACCATATATTTT. Protein product: CASSLAQGFSGNTIYF.

The genes are TRBV6-5 and TRBJ1-6, with D unclear. The ends were cut back, 2 bases at V and 12 bases at J, with 8 bases in the middle. The CDR3 consists of 12 residues. Looked up from germline, CDR1 is MNHEY and CDR2 is SVGAGI. The DNA of the CDR3 is TGTGCCAGCAGTTACCGGGGAGGACCCCTCCACTTT. Translation: CASSYRGGPLHF.

V and J are TRBV4-1 and TRBJ1-2; 10 bases fit TRBD1. Germline CDR1 is MGHRA and CDR2 is YSYEKL. Trimming cost V 5 bases and J 6 bases; bases outside gene matches: 6. CDR3 length: 14 residues. For the CDR3, the DNA is TGCGCCAGCAGCGACCCCGGGACAGGGGATGGCTACACCTTC. This translates into CASSDPGTGDGYTF.

The chain couples TRBV18 to TRBJ1-5, with 8 bases fitting TRBD1. The trim removed 6 bases at V and 2 bases at J, leaving 9 bases unmatched. Germline V gene lookup returns CDR1 KGHSH and CDR2 LQKENI. The CDR3 contains 16 residues. The DNA for the CDR3 is TGTGCCAGCTCCGTTTCACCACAGGGGGGCAATCAGCCCCAGCATTTT. This encodes CASSVSPQGGNQPQHF.